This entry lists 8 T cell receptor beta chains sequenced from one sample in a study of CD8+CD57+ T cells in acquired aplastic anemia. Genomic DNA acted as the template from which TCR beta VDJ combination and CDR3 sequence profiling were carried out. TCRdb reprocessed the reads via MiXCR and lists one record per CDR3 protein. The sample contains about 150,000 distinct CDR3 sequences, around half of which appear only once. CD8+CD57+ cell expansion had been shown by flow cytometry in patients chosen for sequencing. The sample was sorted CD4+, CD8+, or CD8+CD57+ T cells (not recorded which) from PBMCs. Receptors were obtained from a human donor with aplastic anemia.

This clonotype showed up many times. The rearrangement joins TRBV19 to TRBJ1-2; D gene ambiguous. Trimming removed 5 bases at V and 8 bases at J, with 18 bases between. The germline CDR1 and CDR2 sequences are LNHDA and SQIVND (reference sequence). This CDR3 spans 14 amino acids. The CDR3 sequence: CASSSQMGSRGYTF. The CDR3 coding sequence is TGTGCCAGTAGTTCACAAATGGGATCAAGGGGCTACACCTTC.

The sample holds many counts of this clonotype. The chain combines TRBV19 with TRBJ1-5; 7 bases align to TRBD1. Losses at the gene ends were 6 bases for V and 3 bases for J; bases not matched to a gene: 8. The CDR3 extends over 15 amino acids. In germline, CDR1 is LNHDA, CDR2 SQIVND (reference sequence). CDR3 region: CASRSKDRYNQPQHF. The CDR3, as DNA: TGTGCCAGTAGATCTAAGGACAGGTACAATCAGCCCCAGCATTTT.

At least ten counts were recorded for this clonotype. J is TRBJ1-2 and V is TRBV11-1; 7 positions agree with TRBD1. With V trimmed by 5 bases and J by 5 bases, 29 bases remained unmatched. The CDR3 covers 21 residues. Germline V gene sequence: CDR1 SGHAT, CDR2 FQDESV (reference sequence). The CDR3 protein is CASSTYRQGVSSLRLPYGYTF. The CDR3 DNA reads TGTGCCAGCAGCACCTACCGACAGGGAGTTTCTTCACTTCGCCTACCGTATGGCTACACCTTC.

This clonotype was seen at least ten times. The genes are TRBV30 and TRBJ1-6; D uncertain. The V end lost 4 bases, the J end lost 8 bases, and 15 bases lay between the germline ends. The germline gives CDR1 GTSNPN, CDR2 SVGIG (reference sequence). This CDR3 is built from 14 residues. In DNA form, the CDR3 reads TGTGCCTGGACCTCGGGAAGGAGTGATTCACCCCTCCACTTT. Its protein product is CAWTSGRSDSPLHF.

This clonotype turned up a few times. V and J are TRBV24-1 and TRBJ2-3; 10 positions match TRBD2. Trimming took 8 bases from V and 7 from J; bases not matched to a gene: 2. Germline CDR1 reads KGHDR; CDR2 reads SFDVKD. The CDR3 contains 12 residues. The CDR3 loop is CATTSGGHTQYF. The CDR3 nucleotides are TGTGCCACCACTAGCGGGGGTCATACGCAGTATTTT.

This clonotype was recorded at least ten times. This chain's CDR3 is CASSFWGAPTEAFF. The CDR3 DNA sequence: TGTGCCAGCAGCTTCTGGGGAGCCCCCACTGAAGCTTTCTTT. This sequence joins TRBV5-6 and TRBJ1-1; D gene unclear. The V gene lost 2 bases and the J gene lost 4 bases, with 12 bases spanning the gap. The CDR3 consists of 14 residues. From germline, CDR1 is SGHDT and CDR2 YYEEEE. The full variable domain, in which reference TRBV5-6 and TRBJ1-1 provide the parts outside the CDR3, is DAGVTQSPTHLIKTRGQQVTLRCSPKSGHDTVSWYQQALGQGPQFIFQYYEEEERQRGNFPDRFSGHQFPNYSSELNVNALLLGDSALYLCASSFWGAPTEAFFGQGTRLTVV.

The CDR3 DNA reads TGTGCCAGCAGTTCCGTTAGTAGGCCCCTCCACTTT. Its translation: CASSSVSRPLHF. The V gene is TRBV12-3 or TRBV12-4, the J gene TRBJ1-6; D not resolved. The CDR3 sequence is 12 residues long. The germline V and J ends were trimmed by 4 bases and 13 bases, with 11 bases remaining between them.

CDR3 amino acids: CASSLGGRGNNYGYTF. CDR3 bases: TGTGCCAGCAGCTTAGGAGGGCGCGGGAATAACTATGGCTACACCTTC. V gene TRBV11-2 combines with J gene TRBJ1-2; no clear D gene. V lost 1 base to trimming and J lost 1 base, with 13 bases between them. The length of the CDR3 is 16 residues. The germline gives CDR1 SGHAT, CDR2 FQNNGV.